This record covers a single TCR beta chain. What it binds is unknown. The CDR3 extends over 14 amino acids. Trimming cost V 1 base and J 4 bases, with 11 bases left between them. CDR1 is SEHNR, CDR2 FQNEAQ, per germline (reference sequence). These data originate in a study of cytomegalovirus exposure and HLA in healthy donors. The PCR had 60 Vbeta and 13 Jbeta primers. TCRdb's copy holds only in-frame clones and misses some; the assay was immunoSEQ multiplex PCR. The repertoire has about 160,000 clones, roughly 80% of them found once; the top ten carry 4% to 5%. Study-wide points: Versus the approximately 720-donor mean, an Asian-associated ancestry cluster reportedly showed fewer N-insertions in a later analysis. A later analysis revealed that TCR association rates differed between HLA loci, peaking at DRB1 and bottoming out at HLA-C. Common viral pathogens seemed, in a later analysis, to connect with several of the most significant clusters.

The chain is built from TRBV7-9 and TRBJ2-7, with a weak D call TRBD2 (5 bases). This clonotype was sampled from a man aged 25 to 40 in good health and CMV-seronegative. Sequencing was performed on PBMCs. CDR3 coding DNA: TGTGCCAGCAGCTTAGTAGGGAGTGAATACGAGCAGTACTTC. Protein product: CASSLVGSEYEQYF.